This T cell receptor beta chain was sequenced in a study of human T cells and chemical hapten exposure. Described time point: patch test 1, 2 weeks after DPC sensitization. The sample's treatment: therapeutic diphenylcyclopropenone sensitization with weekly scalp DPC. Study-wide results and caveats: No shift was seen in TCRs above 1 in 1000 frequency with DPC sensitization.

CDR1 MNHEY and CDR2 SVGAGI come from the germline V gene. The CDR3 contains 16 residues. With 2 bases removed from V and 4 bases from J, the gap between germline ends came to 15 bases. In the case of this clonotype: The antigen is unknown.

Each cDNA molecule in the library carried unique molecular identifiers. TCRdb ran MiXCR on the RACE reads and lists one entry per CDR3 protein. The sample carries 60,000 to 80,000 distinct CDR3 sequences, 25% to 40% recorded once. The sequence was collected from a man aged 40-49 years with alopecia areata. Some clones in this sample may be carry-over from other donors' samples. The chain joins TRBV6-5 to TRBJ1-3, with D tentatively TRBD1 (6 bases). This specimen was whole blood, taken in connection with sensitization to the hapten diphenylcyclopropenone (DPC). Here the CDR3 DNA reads TGTGCCAGCAGTTACATGGGGGGGCCAGGAGGAAACACCATATATTTT. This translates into CASSYMGGPGGNTIYF.